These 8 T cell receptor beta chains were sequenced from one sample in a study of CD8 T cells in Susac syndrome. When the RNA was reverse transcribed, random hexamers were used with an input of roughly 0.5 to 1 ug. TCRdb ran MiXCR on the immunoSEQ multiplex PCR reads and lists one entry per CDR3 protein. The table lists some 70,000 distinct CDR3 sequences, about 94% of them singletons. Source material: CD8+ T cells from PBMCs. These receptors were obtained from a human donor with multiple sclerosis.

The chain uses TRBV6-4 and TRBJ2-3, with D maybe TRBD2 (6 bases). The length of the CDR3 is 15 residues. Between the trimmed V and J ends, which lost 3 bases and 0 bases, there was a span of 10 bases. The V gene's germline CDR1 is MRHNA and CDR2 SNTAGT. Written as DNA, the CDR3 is TGTGCCAGCAGTGAGACGGCGGGGAGCACAGATACGCAGTATTTT. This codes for CASSETAGSTDTQYF.

CDR3 DNA sequence: TGTGCCAGCAGCCAAGACAACGGGGTCGCCTACGAGCAGTACTTC. It specifies CASSQDNGVAYEQYF. The chain recombines TRBV3-1 with TRBJ2-7, with D possibly matching TRBD2 (5 bases). Germline values: CDR1 LGHDT, CDR2 YNNKEL (reference sequence). The ends were cut back, 0 bases at V and 2 bases at J, with 11 bases in the middle. CDR3 length: 15 amino acids.

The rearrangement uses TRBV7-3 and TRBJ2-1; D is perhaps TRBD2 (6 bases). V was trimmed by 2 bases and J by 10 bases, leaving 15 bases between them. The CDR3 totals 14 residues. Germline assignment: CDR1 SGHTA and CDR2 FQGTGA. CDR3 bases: TGTGCCAGCAGCTTAGGCGGCAAACGGGAGGAGCAGTTCTTC. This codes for CASSLGGKREEQFF.

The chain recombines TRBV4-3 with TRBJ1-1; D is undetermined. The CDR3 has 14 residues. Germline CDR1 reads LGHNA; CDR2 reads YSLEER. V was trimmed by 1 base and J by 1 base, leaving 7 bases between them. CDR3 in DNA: TGCGCCAGCAGCCAAGGCTCCACGAACACTGAAGCTTTCTTT. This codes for CASSQGSTNTEAFF.

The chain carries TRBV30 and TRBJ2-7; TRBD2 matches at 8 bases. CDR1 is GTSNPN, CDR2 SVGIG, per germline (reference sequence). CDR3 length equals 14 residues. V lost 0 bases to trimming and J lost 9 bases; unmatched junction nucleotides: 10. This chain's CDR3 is CAWSVPGGARGQYF. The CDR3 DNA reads TGTGCCTGGAGTGTACCCGGGGGGGCGAGGGGGCAGTACTTC.

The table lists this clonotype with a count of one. The CDR3 loop is CASSYSYDRGELFF. CDR3 coding DNA: TGTGCCAGCAGCTACTCATACGATAGGGGGGAGCTGTTTTTT. The chain joins TRBV11-2 to TRBJ2-2; no firm D call. V was trimmed by 4 bases and J by 8 bases, leaving 14 bases between them. The CDR3 is 14 residues long. The germline V gene encodes CDR1 SGHAT and CDR2 FQNNGV. Complete variable domain (other parts from reference TRBV11-2 and TRBJ2-2): EAGVAQSPRYKIIEKRQSVAFWCNPISGHATLYWYQQILGQGPKLLIQFQNNGVVDDSQLPKDRFSAERLKGVDSTLKIQPAKLEDSAVYLCASSYSYDRGELFFGEGSRLTVL.

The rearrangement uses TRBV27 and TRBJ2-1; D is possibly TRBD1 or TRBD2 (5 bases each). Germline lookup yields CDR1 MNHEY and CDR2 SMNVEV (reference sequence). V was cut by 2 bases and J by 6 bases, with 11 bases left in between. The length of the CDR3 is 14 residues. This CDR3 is CASSLAREINEQFF. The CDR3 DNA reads TGTGCCAGCAGTTTAGCCAGGGAGATCAATGAGCAGTTCTTC.

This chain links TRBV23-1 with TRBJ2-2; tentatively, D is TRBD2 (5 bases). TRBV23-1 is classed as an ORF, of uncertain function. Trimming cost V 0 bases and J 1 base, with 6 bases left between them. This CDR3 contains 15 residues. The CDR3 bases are TGCGCCAGCAGTCAATCACGGGAGAACACCGGGGAGCTGTTTTTT. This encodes CASSQSRENTGELFF.